What follows is one T cell receptor (beta chain) and its context. Its antigen is not identified. The data were obtained in a study of vaccination effects on CD4 cells after COVID-19. General study results and limits: Convalescent patients in the study were few, and early post-infection timepoints were absent. Clones arising from infection and from vaccination showed marked clonal contraction late after vaccination.

Peptide-pool stimulation followed by sequencing identified expanded antigen-specific CD4+ clonotypes in the ViraFEST assay. Culture lasted about 10 days before CD4+ T cell isolation. PCR-confirmed SARS-CoV-2 infection occurred in the person between March and December 2020. Supplemented with 9.5 to 10 IU/ml IL-2 and 10 ug/ml peptides, a few million PBMC per well were kept in culture. Half of the medium was exchanged for IL-2 medium on both days 3 and 7. Looked up from germline, CDR1 is LNHNV and CDR2 is YYDKDF (reference sequence). The CDR3 is 13 amino acids. V was shortened by 0 bases and J by 6 bases, with 6 bases between the two germline ends. Produced via immunoSEQ multiplex PCR; TCRdb's table is partial and in-frame only. The sample lists fewer than 25,000 clones; nearly 75% were seen once.

The material sequenced was CD4+ T cells from PBMCs cultured with a peptide pool, taken before COVID-19 vaccination. This clonotype was sampled from a human donor who had a prior SARS-CoV-2 infection. This chain uses TRBV15 with TRBJ1-5; D ambiguous. The CDR3 protein is CATSRDRSQPQHF. The CDR3, as DNA: TGTGCCACCAGCAGAGATCGTAGTCAGCCCCAGCATTTT.